The T cell receptor beta chain described here comes from a study of T-cell reconstitution after alpha-beta-depleted transplantation in children. Germline CDR1 and CDR2: MNHEY and SMNVEV (reference sequence). The CDR3 is 14 residues long. J was trimmed by 7 bases and V by 2 bases; bases with no gene match: 7. This clonotype has a count of ten or more. Researchers prepared the TCRbeta library using unique molecular identifiers, the study reports. MiXCR was run by TCRdb on the PCR reads, yielding one entry per CDR3 protein. The repertoire holds 700,000 to 850,000 distinct CDR3 sequences, less than 20% seen once, with approximately 5% in the top ten.

This clonotype originated in a male patient younger than 18 who had a stem cell transplant for acute lymphoblastic leukemia, so the T cells may come from the graft donor. The chain employs TRBV27 and TRBJ2-7; the match to TRBD2 covers 8 bases. Specimen: PBMCs, mostly from graft donor cells, collected 360 days after TCRalphabeta/CD19-depleted stem cell transplant. The CDR3 nucleotides read TGTGCCAGCAGTTTAGGTAGCGGGGTCCGGGAGCAGTACTTC. It encodes CASSLGSGVREQYF.